These 8 T cell receptor beta chains came from one sample sequenced in a study of CD8+CD57+ T cells in acquired aplastic anemia. TCR beta VDJ and CDR3 were profiled, and genomic DNA was the template. TCRdb used MiXCR to reprocess the reads, holding one entry per CDR3 protein. This sample yields around 130,000 distinct CDR3 sequences, of which 40% to 60% are seen a single time; about 2.3% belongs to the top ten. Input material: sorted CD4+, CD8+, or CD8+CD57+ T cells (not recorded which) from PBMCs. The source is a human donor in good health, serving as a control.

This clonotype was counted ten times or more. The chain is built from TRBV29-1 and TRBJ1-2; TRBD1 aligns across 10 bases. The V segment lost 4 bases and the J segment 8 bases; nucleotides outside the gene matches: 10. Germline V gene data show CDR1 as SQVTM and CDR2 as ANQGSEA. The CDR3 is 14 residues long. CDR3 protein: CSVGPGTGAKGYTF. The CDR3 DNA follows: TGCAGCGTTGGACCCGGGACAGGGGCGAAGGGCTACACCTTC.

This clonotype has ten or more counts. The chain carries TRBV7-3 and TRBJ2-5; D is possibly TRBD1 or TRBD2 (6 bases each). The V and J ends lost 8 bases and 5 bases respectively, with 18 bases between them. The CDR3 totals 14 residues. Per germline, CDR1 SGHTA and CDR2 FQGTGA. The CDR3 reads CASGLGLQGETQYF. The CDR3 DNA is TGTGCCAGCGGACTGGGACTTCAGGGGGAGACCCAGTACTTC.

This chain joins TRBV7-9 and TRBJ1-1; 7 bases line up with TRBD1. This CDR3 region has 14 residues. The germline V gene has CDR1 SEHNR and CDR2 FQNEAQ (reference sequence). V lost 7 bases and J lost 2; bases outside the gene matches: 7. The CDR3 coding sequence is TGTGCCAGCATTGAGACAGGGAGAAACACTGAAGCTTTCTTT. Amino acid sequence: CASIETGRNTEAFF.

At least ten counts were recorded for this clonotype. V usage is TRBV7-2 and J usage is TRBJ1-5, with D hard to call. This CDR3 is built from 13 residues. The V end lost 5 bases, the J end lost 3 bases, and 8 bases lay between the germline ends. The germline V gene encodes CDR1 SGHTA and CDR2 FQGNSA. The CDR3 loop is CASSLNYNQPQHF. CDR3 bases: TGTGCCAGCAGCCTAAACTACAATCAGCCCCAGCATTTT.

The V gene is TRBV15, the J gene TRBJ1-4; D may be TRBD1 (6 bases). Germline-derived CDR1 and CDR2 are LNHNV and YYDKDF (reference sequence). The CDR3 is 15 residues long. V was trimmed by 1 base and J by 0 bases, leaving 6 bases between them. The CDR3 sequence: CATSRGQATNEKLFF. The CDR3 bases are TGTGCCACCAGCAGAGGACAGGCAACTAATGAAAAACTGTTTTTT.

This clonotype occurred many times. The chain couples TRBV27 to TRBJ1-1, with 10 bases fitting TRBD1. J was trimmed by 5 bases and V by 0 bases; bases with no gene match: 9. This CDR3 is built from 17 residues. CDR1 and CDR2 (germline): MNHEY, SMNVEV (reference sequence). This chain's CDR3 is CASSLSMGDRGWTEAFF. CDR3 DNA: TGTGCCAGCAGTTTATCTATGGGGGACAGGGGATGGACTGAAGCTTTCTTT.

This clonotype came up a few times. The chain employs TRBV10-3 and TRBJ2-1, with 9 bases matching TRBD1. The CDR3 contains 15 residues. Germline-derived CDR1 and CDR2 are ENHRY and SYGVKD. The V segment lost 10 bases and the J segment 7 bases; nucleotides outside the gene matches: 14. The CDR3 coding sequence is TGTGCCAGCAGCCGTACAGGGGGCGCTTGGAATGAGCAGTTCTTC. Its translation is CASSRTGGAWNEQFF.

The chain combines TRBV9 with TRBJ2-7; no reliable D call. The germline V gene encodes CDR1 SGDLS and CDR2 YYNGEE. The CDR3 consists of 14 residues. V was cut by 10 bases and J by 3 bases, with 20 bases left in between. The CDR3 DNA is TGTGCCTTTCCTTCGGACCCAATGATCTACGAGCAGTACTTC. Translating it yields CAFPSDPMIYEQYF.